This T cell receptor (beta chain) emerged from a study of OX40 agonist ivuxolimab in advanced cancers. General study findings and limits: Blood T cells, both CD4+ and CD8+, expanded clonally by week 6 at 0.1 to 3.0 mg/kg.

Data came from immunoSEQ multiplex PCR; TCRdb stores just in-frame clones and leaves some out. This table holds about 90,000 clones, about 90% found once. On this clone itself: The target antigen is unknown.

Trimming removed 4 bases at V and 0 bases at J, with 13 bases between. The CDR3 spans 16 residues. The germline V gene has CDR1 LNHDA and CDR2 SQIVND (reference sequence). The sequencing used CD4+ or CD8+ T cells sorted from blood, collected in a trial of the OX40 agonist ivuxolimab. The receptor comes from an adult with an advanced solid tumor such as melanoma, head and neck, liver or kidney cancer. The chain has TRBV19 and TRBJ1-5; possibly TRBD1 for D (6 bases). CDR3 sequence (DNA): TGTGCCAGTAGTACAACAGGGACGGCTAGCAATCAGCCCCAGCATTTT. It encodes CASSTTGTASNQPQHF.